This TCR beta chain stems from a study of blood T cell repertoires in COVID-19. Across the study: Samples of COVID-19 (acute and convalescent) were obtained from the United States, Italy and Spain.

Methods used by the authors: Amplifying reference gene primers gave estimates of nucleated cell counts. Profiling relied on immunoSEQ multiplex PCR, and the TCRdb table lists in-frame clones only, not all of them. V and J calls and clone size come straight from that table; D and trimming were deduced from the DNA. Among just over 95,000 clones listed, about 80% were seen once. The CDR3 contains 14 residues. Germline CDR1 and CDR2: SGHVS and FQNEAQ. V was clipped by 2 bases and J by 8 bases, with 12 bases between them. Material: peripheral blood. The gene calls are TRBV7-8 and TRBJ1-4; a possible D gene is TRBD1 (6 bases). The source is a man aged 80 or over with acute or convalescent COVID-19. CDR3 residues: CASSLRAGVEKLFF. The CDR3 DNA reads as TGTGCCAGCAGCTTACGGGCAGGGGTGGAAAAACTGTTTTTT.